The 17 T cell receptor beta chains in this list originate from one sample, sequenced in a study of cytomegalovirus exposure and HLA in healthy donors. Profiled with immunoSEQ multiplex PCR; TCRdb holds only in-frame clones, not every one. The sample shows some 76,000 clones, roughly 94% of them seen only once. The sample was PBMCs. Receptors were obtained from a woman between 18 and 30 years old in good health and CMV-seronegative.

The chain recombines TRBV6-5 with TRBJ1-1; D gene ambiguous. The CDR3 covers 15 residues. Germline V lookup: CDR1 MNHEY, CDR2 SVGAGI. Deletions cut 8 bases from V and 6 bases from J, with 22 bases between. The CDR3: CASSTGSPGRAEAFF. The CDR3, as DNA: TGTGCCAGCTCTACCGGGAGCCCGGGTAGAGCTGAAGCTTTCTTT.

The CDR3: CASKISAGDEQYF. CDR3 DNA: TGCGCCAGCAAGATCTCCGCAGGGGACGAGCAGTACTTC. V gene TRBV5-1 combines with J gene TRBJ2-7; D may be TRBD1 (6 bases). Germline V CDR1 and CDR2: SGHRS, YFSETQ. Between the trimmed V and J ends, which lost 6 bases and 5 bases, there was a span of 15 bases. This CDR3 has 13 residues.

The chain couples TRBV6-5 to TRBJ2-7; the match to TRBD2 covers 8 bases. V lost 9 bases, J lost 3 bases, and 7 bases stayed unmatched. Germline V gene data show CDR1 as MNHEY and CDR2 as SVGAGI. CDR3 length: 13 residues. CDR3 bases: TGTGCCAGTTCTAGCGGGCCAATCTACGAGCAGTACTTC. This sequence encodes CASSSGPIYEQYF.

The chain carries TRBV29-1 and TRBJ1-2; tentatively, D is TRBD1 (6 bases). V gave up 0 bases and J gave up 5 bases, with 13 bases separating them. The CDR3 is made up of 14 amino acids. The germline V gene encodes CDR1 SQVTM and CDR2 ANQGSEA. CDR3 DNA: TGCAGCGTTGAAGATCGAGCCCAGGGGTATGGCTACACCTTC. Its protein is CSVEDRAQGYGYTF. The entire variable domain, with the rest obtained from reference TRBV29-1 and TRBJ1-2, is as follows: SAVISQKPSRDICQRGTSLTIQCQVDSQVTMMFWYRQQPGQSLTLIATANQGSEATYESGFVIDKFPISRPNLTFSTLTVSNMSPEDSSIYLCSVEDRAQGYGYTFGSGTRLTVV.

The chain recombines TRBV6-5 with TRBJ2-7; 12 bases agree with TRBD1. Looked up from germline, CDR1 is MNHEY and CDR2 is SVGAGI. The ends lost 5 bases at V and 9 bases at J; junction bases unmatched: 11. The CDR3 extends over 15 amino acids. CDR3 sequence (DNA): TGTGCCAGCAGTGGACGGGGACAGGGGGCGCGGGTGCAGTACTTC. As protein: CASSGRGQGARVQYF.

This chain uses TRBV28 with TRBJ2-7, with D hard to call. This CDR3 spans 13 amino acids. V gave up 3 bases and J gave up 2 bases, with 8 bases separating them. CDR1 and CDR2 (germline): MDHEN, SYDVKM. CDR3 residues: CASSFRQAYEQYF. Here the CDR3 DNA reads TGTGCCAGCAGTTTTCGGCAGGCCTACGAGCAGTACTTC.

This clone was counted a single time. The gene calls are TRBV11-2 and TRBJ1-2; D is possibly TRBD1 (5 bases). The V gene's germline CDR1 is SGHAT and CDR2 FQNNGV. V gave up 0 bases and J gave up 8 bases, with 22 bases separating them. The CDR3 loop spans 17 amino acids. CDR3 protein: CASSLDQGQLAVRGYTF. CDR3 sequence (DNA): TGTGCCAGCAGCTTAGATCAAGGACAACTCGCGGTACGGGGCTACACCTTC. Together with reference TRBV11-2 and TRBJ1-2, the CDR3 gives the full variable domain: EAGVAQSPRYKIIEKRQSVAFWCNPISGHATLYWYQQILGQGPKLLIQFQNNGVVDDSQLPKDRFSAERLKGVDSTLKIQPAKLEDSAVYLCASSLDQGQLAVRGYTFGSGTRLTVV.

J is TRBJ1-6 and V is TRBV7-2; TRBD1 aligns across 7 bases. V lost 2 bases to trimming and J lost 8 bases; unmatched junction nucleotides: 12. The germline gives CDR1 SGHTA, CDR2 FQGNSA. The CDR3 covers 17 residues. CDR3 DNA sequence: TGTGCCAGCAGCTTACGGGCCTTACAGGGGTTAGATTCACCCCTCCACTTT. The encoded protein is CASSLRALQGLDSPLHF.

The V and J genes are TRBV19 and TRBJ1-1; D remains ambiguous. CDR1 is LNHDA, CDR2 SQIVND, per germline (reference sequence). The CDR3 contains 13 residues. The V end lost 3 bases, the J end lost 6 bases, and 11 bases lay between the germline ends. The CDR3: CASSIMSRAEAFF. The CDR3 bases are TGTGCCAGTAGTATTATGTCGCGGGCTGAAGCTTTCTTT.

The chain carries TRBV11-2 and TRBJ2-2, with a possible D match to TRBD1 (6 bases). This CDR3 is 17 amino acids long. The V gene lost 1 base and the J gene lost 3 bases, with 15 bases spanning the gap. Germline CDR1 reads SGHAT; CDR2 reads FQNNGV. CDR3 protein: CASSLGRQVSDTGELFF. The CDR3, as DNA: TGTGCCAGCAGCTTAGGGCGACAGGTGAGTGACACCGGGGAGCTGTTTTTT.

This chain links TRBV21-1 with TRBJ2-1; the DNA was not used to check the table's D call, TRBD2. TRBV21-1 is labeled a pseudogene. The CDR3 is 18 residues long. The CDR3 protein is CASSTHSSLAVGYNEQFF. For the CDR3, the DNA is TGTGCCAGCAGCACTCACTCCTCCCTAGCGGTGGGGTACAATGAGCAGTTCTTC.

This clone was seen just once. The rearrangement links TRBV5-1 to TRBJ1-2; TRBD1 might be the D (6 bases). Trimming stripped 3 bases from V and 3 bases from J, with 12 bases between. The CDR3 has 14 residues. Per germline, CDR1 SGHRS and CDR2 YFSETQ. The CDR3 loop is CASSSTGLDYGYTF. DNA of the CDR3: TGCGCCAGCAGCTCTACAGGGTTGGACTATGGCTACACCTTC. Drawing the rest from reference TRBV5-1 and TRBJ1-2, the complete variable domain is KAGVTQTPRYLIKTRGQQVTLSCSPISGHRSVSWYQQTPGQGLQFLFEYFSETQRNKGNFPGRFSGRQFSNSRSEMNVSTLELGDSALYLCASSSTGLDYGYTFGSGTRLTVV.

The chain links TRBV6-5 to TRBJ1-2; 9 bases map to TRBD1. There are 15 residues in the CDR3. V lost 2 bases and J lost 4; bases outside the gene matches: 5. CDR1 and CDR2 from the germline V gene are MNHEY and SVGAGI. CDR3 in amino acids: CASSYGTGSVYGYTF. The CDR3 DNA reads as TGTGCCAGCAGTTACGGGACAGGGAGCGTCTATGGCTACACCTTC.

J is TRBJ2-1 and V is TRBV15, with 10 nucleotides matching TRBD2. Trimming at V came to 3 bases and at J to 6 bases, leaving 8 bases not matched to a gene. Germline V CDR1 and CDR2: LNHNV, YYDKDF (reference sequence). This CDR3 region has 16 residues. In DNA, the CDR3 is TGTGCCACCAGCAGGGACAGCGGGAGGGCCTTCAATGAGCAGTTCTTC. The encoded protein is CATSRDSGRAFNEQFF.

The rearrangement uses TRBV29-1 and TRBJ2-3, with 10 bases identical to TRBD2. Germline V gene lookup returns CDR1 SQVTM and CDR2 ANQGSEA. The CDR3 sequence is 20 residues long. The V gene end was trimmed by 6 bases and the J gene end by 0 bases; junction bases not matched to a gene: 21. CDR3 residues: CSVEPTTTSGSFTSTDTQYF. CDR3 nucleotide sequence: TGCAGCGTCGAACCAACAACGACTAGCGGGTCCTTCACTAGCACAGATACGCAGTATTTT.

For the CDR3, the DNA is TGCGCCAGCAGCGAGATGGGGCAGGGGGCCTACAATGAGCAGTTCTTC. This encodes CASSEMGQGAYNEQFF. The chain combines TRBV5-1 with TRBJ2-1; 7 positions agree with TRBD1. The CDR3 extends over 16 amino acids. V was clipped by 4 bases and J by 2 bases; unmatched bases: 9. The germline gives CDR1 SGHRS, CDR2 YFSETQ.

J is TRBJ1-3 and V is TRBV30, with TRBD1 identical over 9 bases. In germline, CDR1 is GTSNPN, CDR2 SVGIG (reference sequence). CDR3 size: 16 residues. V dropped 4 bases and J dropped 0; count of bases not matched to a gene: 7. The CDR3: CAWNKQGARSGNTIYF. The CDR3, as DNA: TGTGCCTGGAATAAACAGGGGGCCCGCTCTGGAAACACCATATATTTT. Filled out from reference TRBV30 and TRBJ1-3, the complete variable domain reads SQTIHQWPATLVQPVGSPLSLECTVEGTSNPNLYWYRQAAGRGLQLLFYSVGIGQISSEVPQNLSASRPQDRQFILSSKKLLLSDSGFYLCAWNKQGARSGNTIYFGEGSWLTVV.